The next 5 T cell receptor beta chains were all read from a single sample in a study of CD8 T cells in ankylosing spondylitis. TCRdb recomputed calls from the 5' RACE reads with MiXCR, one row per CDR3 protein. Of roughly 240,000 distinct CDR3 sequences listed, under 35% are singletons. Specimen: blood, either unsorted or a sorted T cell fraction (not recorded which). The receptor set was obtained from a male donor with ankylosing spondylitis or in good health (not recorded which).

The V call is TRBV6-1, the J call TRBJ2-5; 10 bases align to TRBD2. The CDR3 contains 14 residues. Germline V gives CDR1 MNHNS, CDR2 SASEGT. The V segment lost 6 bases and the J segment 5 bases; nucleotides outside the gene matches: 6. In nucleotides, the CDR3 is TGTGCCAGCAGGGGACTAGCGAGTATTGAGACCCAGTACTTC. Protein: CASRGLASIETQYF.

This chain connects TRBV7-2 to TRBJ2-5; D possibly matches TRBD1 or TRBD2 (5 bases each). CDR1 and CDR2 (germline): SGHTA, FQGNSA. The CDR3 is made up of 14 amino acids. Trimming shortened V by 5 bases and J by 0 bases, and 10 bases separated the two germline ends. The CDR3 loop is CASSVGPNQETQYF. CDR3 coding DNA: TGTGCCAGCAGCGTGGGACCGAACCAAGAGACCCAGTACTTC. Full variable domain (rest looked up from reference TRBV7-2 and TRBJ2-5): GAGVSQSPSNKVTEKGKDVELRCDPISGHTALYWYRQSLGQGLEFLIYFQGNSAPDKSGLPSDRFSAERTGGSVSTLTIQRTQQEDSAVYLCASSVGPNQETQYFGPGTRLLVL.

This clonotype turned up a few times. One end of the junction is discordant with germline, which a read error may explain. The V call is TRBV7-9, the J call TRBJ2-3; 7 bases map to TRBD2. Germline V gene data show CDR1 as SEHNR and CDR2 as FQNEAQ (reference sequence). This CDR3 spans 15 amino acids. The CDR3 coding sequence is TGTGCCAGCAGCGTAGCGGGCGTGGATCTGGATACGCAGTATTTT. It codes for CASSVAGVDLDTQYF.

The gene calls are TRBV20-1 and TRBJ1-5, with a weak D call TRBD1 (6 bases). The germline V gene has CDR1 DFQATT and CDR2 SNEGSKA (reference sequence). V lost 7 bases and J lost 1, with 14 bases in between. CDR3 length: 14 residues. The CDR3 sequence is CSVGGRESNQPQHF. In nucleotides, the CDR3 is TGCAGTGTGGGGGGCAGGGAGAGCAATCAGCCCCAGCATTTT.

This clonotype was recorded a few times. The rearrangement joins TRBV5-1 to TRBJ1-2, with 7 bases matching TRBD1. The trim removed 3 bases at V and 3 bases at J, leaving 5 bases unmatched. This CDR3 is built from 14 residues. Germline V lookup: CDR1 SGHRS, CDR2 YFSETQ. The CDR3 DNA follows: TGCGCCAGCAGCTCCTCCGGGACAGACTATGGCTACACCTTC. Translating it yields CASSSSGTDYGYTF.